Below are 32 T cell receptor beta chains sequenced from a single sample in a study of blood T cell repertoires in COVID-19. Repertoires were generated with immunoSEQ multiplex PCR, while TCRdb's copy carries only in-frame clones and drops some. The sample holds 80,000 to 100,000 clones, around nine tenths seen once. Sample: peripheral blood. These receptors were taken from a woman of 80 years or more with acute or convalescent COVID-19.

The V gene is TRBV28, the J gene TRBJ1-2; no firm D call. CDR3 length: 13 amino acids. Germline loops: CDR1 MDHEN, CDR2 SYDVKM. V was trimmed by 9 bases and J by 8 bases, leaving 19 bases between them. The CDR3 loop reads CASTSTRTGGYTF. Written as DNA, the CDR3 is TGTGCCAGTACCTCCACCCGGACGGGGGGCTACACCTTC.

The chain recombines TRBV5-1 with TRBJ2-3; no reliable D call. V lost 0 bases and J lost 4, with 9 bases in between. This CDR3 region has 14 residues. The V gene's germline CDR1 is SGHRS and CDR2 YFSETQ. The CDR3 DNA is TGCGCCAGCAGCTTGGAACTTAGCCCAGATACGCAGTATTTT. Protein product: CASSLELSPDTQYF.

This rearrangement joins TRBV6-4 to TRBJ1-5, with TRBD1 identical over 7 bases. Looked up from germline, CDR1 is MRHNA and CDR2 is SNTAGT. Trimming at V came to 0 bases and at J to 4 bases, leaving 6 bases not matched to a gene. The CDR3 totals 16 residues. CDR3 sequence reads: CASSDSDRVGNQPQHF. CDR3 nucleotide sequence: TGTGCCAGCAGTGACTCCGACAGGGTTGGGAATCAGCCCCAGCATTTT.

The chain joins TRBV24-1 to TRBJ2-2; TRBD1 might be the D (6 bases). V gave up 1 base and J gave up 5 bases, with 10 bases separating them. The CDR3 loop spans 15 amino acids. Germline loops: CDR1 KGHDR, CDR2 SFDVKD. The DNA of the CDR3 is TGTGCCACCAGTGATTTCAGGGGACCTACCGGGGAGCTGTTTTTT. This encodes CATSDFRGPTGELFF.

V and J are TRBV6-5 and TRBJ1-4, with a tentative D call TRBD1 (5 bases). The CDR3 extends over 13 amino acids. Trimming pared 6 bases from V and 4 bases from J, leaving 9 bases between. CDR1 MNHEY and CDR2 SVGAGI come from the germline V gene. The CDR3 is CASRTELNEKLFF. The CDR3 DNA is TGTGCCAGCAGGACAGAACTTAATGAAAAACTGTTTTTT.

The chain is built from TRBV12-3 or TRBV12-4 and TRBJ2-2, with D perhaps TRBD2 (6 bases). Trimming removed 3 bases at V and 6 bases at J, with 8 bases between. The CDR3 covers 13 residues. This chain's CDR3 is CASSLWEAGELFF. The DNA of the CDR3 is TGTGCCAGCAGTTTGTGGGAGGCCGGGGAGCTGTTTTTT.

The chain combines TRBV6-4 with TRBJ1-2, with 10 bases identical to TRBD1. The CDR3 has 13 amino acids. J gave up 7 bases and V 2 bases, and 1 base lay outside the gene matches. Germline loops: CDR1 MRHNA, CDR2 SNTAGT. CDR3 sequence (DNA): TGTGCCAGCAGTGACGGGACAGGGGTTGGCTACACCTTC. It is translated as CASSDGTGVGYTF.

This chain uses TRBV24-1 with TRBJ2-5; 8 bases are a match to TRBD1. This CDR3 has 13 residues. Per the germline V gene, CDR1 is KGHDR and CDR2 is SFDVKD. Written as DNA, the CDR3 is TGTGCGACCGGACAGGGTGGGTCGCAGACCCAGTACTTC. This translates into CATGQGGSQTQYF.

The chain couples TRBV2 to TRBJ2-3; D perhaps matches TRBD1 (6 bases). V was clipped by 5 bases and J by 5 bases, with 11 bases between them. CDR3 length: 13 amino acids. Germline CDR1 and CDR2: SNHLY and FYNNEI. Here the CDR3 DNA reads TGTGCCAGCAGTTACACAGGGAGAGATACGCAGTATTTT. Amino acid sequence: CASSYTGRDTQYF.

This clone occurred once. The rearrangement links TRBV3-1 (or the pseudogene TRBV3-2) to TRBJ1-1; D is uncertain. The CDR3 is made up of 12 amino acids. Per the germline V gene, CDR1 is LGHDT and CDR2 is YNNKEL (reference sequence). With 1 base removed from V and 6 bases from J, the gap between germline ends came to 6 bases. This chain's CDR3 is CASSQAPAEAFF. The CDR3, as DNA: TGTGCCAGCAGCCAAGCTCCGGCTGAAGCTTTCTTT.

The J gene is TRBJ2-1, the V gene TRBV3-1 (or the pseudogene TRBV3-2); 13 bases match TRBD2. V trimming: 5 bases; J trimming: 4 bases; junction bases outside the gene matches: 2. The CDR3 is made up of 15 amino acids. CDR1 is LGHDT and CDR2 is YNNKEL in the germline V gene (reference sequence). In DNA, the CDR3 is TGTGCCAGCAGCGTGACTAGCGGGGGGTACAATGAGCAGTTCTTC. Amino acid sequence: CASSVTSGGYNEQFF.

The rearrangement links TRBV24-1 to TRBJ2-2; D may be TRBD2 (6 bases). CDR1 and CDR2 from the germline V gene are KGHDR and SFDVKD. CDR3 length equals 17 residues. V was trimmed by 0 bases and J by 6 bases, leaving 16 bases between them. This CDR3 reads CATSDLQWTNAAGELFF. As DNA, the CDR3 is TGTGCCACCAGTGATTTGCAGTGGACTAACGCCGCCGGGGAGCTGTTTTTT.

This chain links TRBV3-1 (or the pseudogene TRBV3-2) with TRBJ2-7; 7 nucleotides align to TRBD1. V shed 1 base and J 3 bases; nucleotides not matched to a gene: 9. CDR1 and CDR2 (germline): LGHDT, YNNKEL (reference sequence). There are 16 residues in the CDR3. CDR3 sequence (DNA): TGTGCCAGCAGCCAAGTCGGGACAGCTAGTTACTACGAGCAGTACTTC. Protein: CASSQVGTASYYEQYF.

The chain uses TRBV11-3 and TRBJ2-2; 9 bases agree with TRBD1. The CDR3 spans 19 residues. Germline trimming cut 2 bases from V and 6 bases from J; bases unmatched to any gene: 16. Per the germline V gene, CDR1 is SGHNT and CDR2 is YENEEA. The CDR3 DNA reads TGTGCCAGCAGCTTATACGGGACAGGGAATCGAGAGAGAGCCGGGGAGCTGTTTTTT. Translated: CASSLYGTGNRERAGELFF. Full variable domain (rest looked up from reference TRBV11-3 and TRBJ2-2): EAGVVQSPRYKIIEKKQPVAFWCNPISGHNTLYWYLQNLGQGPELLIRYENEEAVDDSQLPKDRFSAERLKGVDSTLKIQPAELGDSAVYLCASSLYGTGNRERAGELFFGEGSRLTVL.

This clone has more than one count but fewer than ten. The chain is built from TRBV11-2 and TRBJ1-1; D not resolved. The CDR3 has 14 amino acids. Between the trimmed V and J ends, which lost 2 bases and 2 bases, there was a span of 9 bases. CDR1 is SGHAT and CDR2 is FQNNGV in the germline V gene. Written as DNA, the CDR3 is TGTGCCAGCAGCTTACGGCCGACTAACACTGAAGCTTTCTTT. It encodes CASSLRPTNTEAFF.

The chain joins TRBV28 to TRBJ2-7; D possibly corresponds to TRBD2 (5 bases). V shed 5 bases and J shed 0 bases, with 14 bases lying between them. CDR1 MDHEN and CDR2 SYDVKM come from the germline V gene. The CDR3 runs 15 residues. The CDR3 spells CASSAPGLGSYEQYF. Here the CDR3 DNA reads TGTGCCAGCAGTGCCCCGGGATTAGGCTCCTACGAGCAGTACTTC.

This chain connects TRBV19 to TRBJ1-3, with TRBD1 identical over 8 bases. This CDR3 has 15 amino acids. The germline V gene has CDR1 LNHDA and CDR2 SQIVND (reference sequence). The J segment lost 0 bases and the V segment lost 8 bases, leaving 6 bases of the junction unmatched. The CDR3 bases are TGTGCCAGTCGCCCAGGGGGCATCTCTGGAAACACCATATATTTT. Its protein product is CASRPGGISGNTIYF.

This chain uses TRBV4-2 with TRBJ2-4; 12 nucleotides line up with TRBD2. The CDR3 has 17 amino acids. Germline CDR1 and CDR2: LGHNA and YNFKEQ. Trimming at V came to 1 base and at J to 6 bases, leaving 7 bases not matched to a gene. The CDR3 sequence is CASSQGRLAGVGNIQYF. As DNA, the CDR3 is TGTGCCAGCAGCCAAGGGCGACTAGCGGGGGTGGGAAACATTCAGTACTTC.

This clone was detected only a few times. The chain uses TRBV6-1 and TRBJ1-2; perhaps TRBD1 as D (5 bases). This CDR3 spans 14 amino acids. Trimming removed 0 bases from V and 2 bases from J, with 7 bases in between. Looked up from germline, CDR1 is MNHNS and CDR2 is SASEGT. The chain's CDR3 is CASSEAKGNYGYTF. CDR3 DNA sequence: TGTGCCAGCAGTGAAGCCAAGGGGAACTATGGCTACACCTTC.

The CDR3 DNA reads TGCGCCAGCAGCTTGGGTGGTAGTACCCTTTACAATGAGCAGTTCTTC. Translation: CASSLGGSTLYNEQFF. The V call is TRBV5-1, the J call TRBJ2-1; D is ambiguous. Germline CDR1 SGHRS, CDR2 YFSETQ. The CDR3 has 16 amino acids. V lost 0 bases, J lost 4 bases, and 14 bases lay in between.

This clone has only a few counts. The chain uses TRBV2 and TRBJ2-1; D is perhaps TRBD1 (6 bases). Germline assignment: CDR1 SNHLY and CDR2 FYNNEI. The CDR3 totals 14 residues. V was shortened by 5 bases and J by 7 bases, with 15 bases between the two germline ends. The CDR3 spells CASSLYGTLNEQFF. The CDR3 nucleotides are TGTGCCAGCAGTTTATACGGGACACTAAATGAGCAGTTCTTC. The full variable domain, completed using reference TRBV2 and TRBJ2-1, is EPEVTQTPSHQVTQMGQEVILRCVPISNHLYFYWYRQILGQKVEFLVSFYNNEISEKSEIFDDQFSVERPDGSNFTLKIRSTKLEDSAMYFCASSLYGTLNEQFFGPGTRLTVL.

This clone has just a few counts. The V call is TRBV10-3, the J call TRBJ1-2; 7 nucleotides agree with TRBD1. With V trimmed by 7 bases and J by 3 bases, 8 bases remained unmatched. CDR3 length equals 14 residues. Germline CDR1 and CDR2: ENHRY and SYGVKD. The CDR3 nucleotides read TGTGCCATCAACGACAGGGTAGGCGACTATGGCTACACCTTC. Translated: CAINDRVGDYGYTF.

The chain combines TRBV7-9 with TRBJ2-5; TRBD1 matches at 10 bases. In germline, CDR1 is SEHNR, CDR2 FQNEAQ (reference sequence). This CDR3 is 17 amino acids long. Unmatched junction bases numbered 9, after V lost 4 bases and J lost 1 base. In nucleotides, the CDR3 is TGTGCCAGCAGCTCAAACCCGGGACAGGGGCGCCAAGAGACCCAGTACTTC. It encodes CASSSNPGQGRQETQYF.

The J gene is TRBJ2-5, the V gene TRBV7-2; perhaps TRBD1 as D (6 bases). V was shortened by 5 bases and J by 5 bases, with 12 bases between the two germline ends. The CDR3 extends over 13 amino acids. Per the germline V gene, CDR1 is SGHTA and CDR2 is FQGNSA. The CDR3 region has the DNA TGTGCCAGCAGCGAAACAGGGTGGGAGACCCAGTACTTC. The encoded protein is CASSETGWETQYF. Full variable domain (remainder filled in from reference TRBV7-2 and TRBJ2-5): GAGVSQSPSNKVTEKGKDVELRCDPISGHTALYWYRQSLGQGLEFLIYFQGNSAPDKSGLPSDRFSAERTGGSVSTLTIQRTQQEDSAVYLCASSETGWETQYFGPGTRLLVL.

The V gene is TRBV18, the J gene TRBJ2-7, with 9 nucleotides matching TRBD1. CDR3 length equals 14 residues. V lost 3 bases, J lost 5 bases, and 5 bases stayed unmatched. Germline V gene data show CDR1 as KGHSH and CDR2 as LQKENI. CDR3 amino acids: CASSPGTGIHEQYF. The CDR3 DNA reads TGTGCCAGCTCACCGGGGACAGGGATCCACGAGCAGTACTTC. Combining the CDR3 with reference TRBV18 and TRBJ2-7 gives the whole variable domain NAGVMQNPRHLVRRRGQEARLRCSPMKGHSHVYWYRQLPEEGLKFMVYLQKENIIDESGMPKERFSAEFPKEGPSILRIQQVVRGDSAAYFCASSPGTGIHEQYFGPGTRLTVT.

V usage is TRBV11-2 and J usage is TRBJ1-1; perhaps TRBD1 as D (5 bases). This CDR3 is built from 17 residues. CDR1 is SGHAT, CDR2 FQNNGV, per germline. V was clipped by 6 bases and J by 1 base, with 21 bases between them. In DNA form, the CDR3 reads TGTGCCAGCAGTCTCACCTTAATACAGGAATGGAACACTGAAGCTTTCTTT. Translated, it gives CASSLTLIQEWNTEAFF.

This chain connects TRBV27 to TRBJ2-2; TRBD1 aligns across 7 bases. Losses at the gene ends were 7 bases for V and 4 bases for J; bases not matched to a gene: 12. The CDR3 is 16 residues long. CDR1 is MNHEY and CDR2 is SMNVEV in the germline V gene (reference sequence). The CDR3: CASKRQGLQSTGELFF. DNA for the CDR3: TGTGCCAGCAAAAGACAGGGCCTTCAATCCACCGGGGAGCTGTTTTTT.

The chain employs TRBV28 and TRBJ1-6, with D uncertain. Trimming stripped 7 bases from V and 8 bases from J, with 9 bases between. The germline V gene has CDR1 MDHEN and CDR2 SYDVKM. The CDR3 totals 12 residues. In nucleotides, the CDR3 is TGTGCCAGCACTAGCCAGCATTCACCCCTCCACTTT. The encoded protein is CASTSQHSPLHF. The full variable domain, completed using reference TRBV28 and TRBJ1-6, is DVKVTQSSRYLVKRTGEKVFLECVQDMDHENMFWYRQDPGLGLRLIYFSYDVKMKEKGDIPEGYSVSREKKERFSLILESASTNQTSMYLCASTSQHSPLHFGNGTRLTVT.

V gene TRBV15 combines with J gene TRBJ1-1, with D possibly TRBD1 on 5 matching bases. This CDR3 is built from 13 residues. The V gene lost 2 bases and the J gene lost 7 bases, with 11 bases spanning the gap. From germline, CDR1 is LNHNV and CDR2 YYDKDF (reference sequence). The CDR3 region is CATSRPPGFEAFF. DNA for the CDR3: TGTGCCACCAGCAGACCGCCAGGGTTTGAAGCTTTCTTT.

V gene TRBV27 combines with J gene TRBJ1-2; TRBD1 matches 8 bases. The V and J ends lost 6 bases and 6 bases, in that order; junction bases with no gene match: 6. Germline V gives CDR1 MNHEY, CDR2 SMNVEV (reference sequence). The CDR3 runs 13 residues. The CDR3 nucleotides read TGTGCCAGCAGGGTAGGACAGGGTAATGGCTACACCTTC. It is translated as CASRVGQGNGYTF.

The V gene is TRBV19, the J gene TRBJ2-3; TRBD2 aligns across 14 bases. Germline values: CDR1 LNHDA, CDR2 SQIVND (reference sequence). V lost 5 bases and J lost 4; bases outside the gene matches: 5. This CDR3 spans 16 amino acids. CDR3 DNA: TGTGCCAGTAGTCCTAGGGGACTAGCGGGGGCAGATACGCAGTATTTT. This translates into CASSPRGLAGADTQYF.

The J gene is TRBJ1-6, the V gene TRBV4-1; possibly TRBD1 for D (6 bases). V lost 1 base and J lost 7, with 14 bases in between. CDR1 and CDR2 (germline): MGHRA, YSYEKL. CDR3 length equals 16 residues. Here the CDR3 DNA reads TGCGCCAGCAGCCAAGGTCGACAGGCCACAAATTCACCCCTCCACTTT. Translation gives CASSQGRQATNSPLHF.